A single sample gave rise to the 26 T cell receptor beta chains below, sequenced in a study of OX40 agonist ivuxolimab in advanced cancers. The repertoire was sequenced with immunoSEQ multiplex PCR; TCRdb's copy has only in-frame clones and lacks some. The data contain around 80,000 clones, 85% of them singletons. The sample was CD4+ or CD8+ T cells sorted from blood, taken in a trial of the OX40 agonist ivuxolimab. The receptors shown here come from an adult with an advanced solid tumor such as melanoma, head and neck, liver or kidney cancer.

This sequence joins TRBV30 and TRBJ2-7; D may be TRBD2 (5 bases). CDR3 length: 13 amino acids. V was clipped by 3 bases and J by 3 bases, with 12 bases between them. CDR1 is GTSNPN and CDR2 is SVGIG in the germline V gene (reference sequence). CDR3 region: CAWSAGMHYEQYF. For the CDR3, the DNA is TGTGCCTGGAGCGCCGGGATGCACTACGAGCAGTACTTC.

The gene calls are TRBV11-1 and TRBJ1-1; no clear D. Germline V gene data show CDR1 as SGHAT and CDR2 as FQDESV (reference sequence). CDR3 length equals 16 residues. Trimming cost V 0 bases and J 4 bases, with 15 bases left between them. DNA for the CDR3: TGTGCCAGCAGCTTAGCGGGCAGCCAGTACGGCACTGAAGCTTTCTTT. Its protein product is CASSLAGSQYGTEAFF.

The V gene is TRBV7-8, the J gene TRBJ2-7; 12 bases line up with TRBD2. CDR1 and CDR2 (germline): SGHVS, FQNEAQ. CDR3 length: 19 amino acids. The trim removed 0 bases at V and 7 bases at J, leaving 16 bases unmatched. The CDR3 is CASSLARWLAGGPSREQYF. The CDR3 DNA reads as TGTGCCAGCAGCTTAGCGCGGTGGCTAGCGGGAGGGCCATCGAGAGAGCAGTACTTC. The whole variable domain, filled in from reference TRBV7-8 and TRBJ2-7, reads GAGVSQSPRYKVAKRGQDVALRCDPISGHVSLFWYQQALGQGPEFLTYFQNEAQLDKSGLPSDRFFAERPEGSVSTLKIQRTQQEDSAVYLCASSLARWLAGGPSREQYFGPGTRLTVT.

CDR3 sequence: CASSRRGWGNTEAFF. The CDR3 nucleotides read TGTGCCAGTAGCCGCAGGGGTTGGGGGAACACTGAAGCTTTCTTT. The gene calls are TRBV19 and TRBJ1-1; perhaps TRBD1 as D (6 bases). The CDR3 totals 15 residues. The germline CDR1 and CDR2 sequences are LNHDA and SQIVND (reference sequence). Trimming removed 6 bases at V and 1 base at J, with 15 bases between.

The chain employs TRBV9 and TRBJ1-4, with a tentative D call TRBD1 (5 bases). The CDR3 is 15 residues long. The ends were cut back, 0 bases at V and 7 bases at J, with 13 bases in the middle. The V gene's germline CDR1 is SGDLS and CDR2 YYNGEE. CDR3 residues: CASSVGQGWGEKLFF. The CDR3 region has the DNA TGTGCCAGCAGCGTAGGTCAGGGCTGGGGTGAAAAACTGTTTTTT.

This chain connects TRBV7-8 to TRBJ1-2, with D possibly being TRBD1 (6 bases). CDR3 size: 14 residues. Germline lookup yields CDR1 SGHVS and CDR2 FQNEAQ. V gave up 5 bases and J gave up 4 bases, with 14 bases separating them. The CDR3 DNA follows: TGTGCCAGCAGCCTTAGTCGGGACACCTATGGCTACACCTTC. Amino acid sequence: CASSLSRDTYGYTF. The full variable domain, completed using reference TRBV7-8 and TRBJ1-2, is GAGVSQSPRYKVAKRGQDVALRCDPISGHVSLFWYQQALGQGPEFLTYFQNEAQLDKSGLPSDRFFAERPEGSVSTLKIQRTQQEDSAVYLCASSLSRDTYGYTFGSGTRLTVV.

The chain joins TRBV5-1 to TRBJ1-6; 7 positions match TRBD1. The CDR3 extends over 17 amino acids. Germline CDR1 SGHRS, CDR2 YFSETQ. Germline trimming cut 4 bases from V and 6 bases from J; bases unmatched to any gene: 13. The CDR3 protein is CASSLTTGRNSNSPLHF. The CDR3 DNA reads as TGCGCCAGCAGCCTAACGACAGGGAGGAACAGTAATTCACCCCTCCACTTT. The complete variable domain, with remaining parts taken from reference TRBV5-1 and TRBJ1-6, reads KAGVTQTPRYLIKTRGQQVTLSCSPISGHRSVSWYQQTPGQGLQFLFEYFSETQRNKGNFPGRFSGRQFSNSRSEMNVSTLELGDSALYLCASSLTTGRNSNSPLHFGNGTRLTVT.

This chain links TRBV7-2 with TRBJ2-7; 10 bases align to TRBD1. Germline-derived CDR1 and CDR2 are SGHTA and FQGNSA. Trimming removed 4 bases from V and 1 base from J; junction bases left unmatched: 4. CDR3 length: 15 amino acids. For the CDR3, the DNA is TGTGCCAGCAGCTCCTGGGACAGGGGTTCCTACGAGCAGTACTTC. This sequence encodes CASSSWDRGSYEQYF.

This chain links TRBV6-5 with TRBJ2-7; 9 bases fit TRBD1. Trimming took 0 bases from V and 3 from J; bases not matched to a gene: 6. The CDR3 loop spans 16 amino acids. CDR1 and CDR2 from the germline V gene are MNHEY and SVGAGI. This CDR3 is CASSYSLPGQGYEQYF. In DNA, the CDR3 is TGTGCCAGCAGTTACTCACTACCGGGACAGGGCTACGAGCAGTACTTC.

The chain uses TRBV29-1 and TRBJ1-4; D is uncertain. This CDR3 is built from 12 residues. The ends were cut back, 1 base at V and 0 bases at J, with 0 bases in the middle. Germline V gene sequence: CDR1 SQVTM, CDR2 ANQGSEA. The chain's CDR3 is CSVEATNEKLFF. The CDR3 DNA sequence: TGCAGCGTTGAAGCAACTAATGAAAAACTGTTTTTT.

This chain uses TRBV27 with TRBJ2-7, with 11 bases lining up with TRBD1. Trimming removed 5 bases from V and 1 base from J; junction bases left unmatched: 1. The CDR3 length is 14 residues. Per the germline V gene, CDR1 is MNHEY and CDR2 is SMNVEV (reference sequence). The CDR3 DNA follows: TGTGCCAGCAGTCGGGACAGGGGGTCCTACGAGCAGTACTTC. Translating it yields CASSRDRGSYEQYF.

This chain uses TRBV5-4 with TRBJ1-6, with D possibly matching TRBD1 (5 bases). V was trimmed by 0 bases and J by 10 bases, leaving 14 bases between them. This CDR3 has 15 residues. Germline CDR1 reads SGHNT; CDR2 reads YYREEE (reference sequence). The CDR3, as DNA: TGTGCCAGCAGCTTGGAATTAGACAGATACTCACCCCTCCACTTT. This translates into CASSLELDRYSPLHF.

CDR3 coding DNA: TGTGCCAGCAGTTATGAAACAACGGGGACCCAGTACTTC. It translates to CASSYETTGTQYF. This chain links TRBV6-5 with TRBJ2-5; D not certain. The ends were cut back, 3 bases at V and 7 bases at J, with 12 bases in the middle. Per the germline V gene, CDR1 is MNHEY and CDR2 is SVGAGI. The CDR3 contains 13 residues.

The chain employs TRBV7-9 and TRBJ2-1; D possibly corresponds to TRBD1 (6 bases). V was shortened by 1 base and J by 0 bases, with 19 bases between the two germline ends. The CDR3 is 19 residues long. Germline CDR1 SEHNR, CDR2 FQNEAQ (reference sequence). The CDR3 loop is CASSLGLRKGERSYNEQFF. CDR3 bases: TGTGCCAGCAGCTTAGGGCTTAGGAAGGGGGAGCGCTCCTACAATGAGCAGTTCTTC.

Note on this clone: The sample has other DNA sequences that encode this CDR3 too. The chain uses TRBV7-2 and TRBJ2-7, with 10 positions matching TRBD2. The CDR3 sequence is 15 residues long. Germline CDR1 reads SGHTA; CDR2 reads FQGNSA. V shed 1 base, J shed 2 bases, and the junction held 2 bases outside the gene matches. CDR3 nucleotide sequence: TGTGCCAGCAGCTTAGGACTAGCGGGTACCTACGAGCAGTACTTC. As protein: CASSLGLAGTYEQYF.

The V gene is TRBV21-1, the J gene TRBJ1-1. TRBV21-1 is a pseudogene segment. This CDR3 spans 21 amino acids. The CDR3 here is CASSRNGGTNLGATGDTEAFF. CDR3 bases: TGTGCCAGCAGCAGAAATGGGGGAACTAATCTTGGGGCGACGGGGGACACTGAAGCTTTCTTT.

The genes are TRBV18 and TRBJ2-1; D is possibly TRBD2 (5 bases). The CDR3 spans 11 residues. Trimming took 3 bases from V and 9 from J, leaving 6 bases between them. Germline CDR1 KGHSH, CDR2 LQKENI. Here the CDR3 DNA reads TGTGCCAGCTCACCCGCGGGTGAGCAGTTCTTC. Amino acid sequence: CASSPAGEQFF.

V gene TRBV10-1 combines with J gene TRBJ1-4; D not resolved. V dropped 6 bases and J dropped 0 bases, with 2 bases sitting between them. The CDR3 length is 12 residues. Per germline, CDR1 WNHNN and CDR2 SYGVQD (reference sequence). In DNA, the CDR3 is TGCGCCAGCAGGGCAACTAATGAAAAACTGTTTTTT. This codes for CASRATNEKLFF.

This clone was seen at least ten times. The J gene is TRBJ1-2, the V gene TRBV29-1; possibly TRBD1 for D (6 bases). Trimming took 7 bases from V and 3 from J, leaving 12 bases between them. The CDR3 is 12 amino acids. The germline V gene has CDR1 SQVTM and CDR2 ANQGSEA. The CDR3 protein is CSGVQGDYGYTF. The CDR3 region has the DNA TGCAGCGGAGTACAGGGTGACTATGGCTACACCTTC.

The V gene is TRBV30, the J gene TRBJ1-2, with D possibly matching TRBD1 (6 bases). This CDR3 spans 14 amino acids. The germline CDR1 and CDR2 sequences are GTSNPN and SVGIG (reference sequence). V was cut by 1 base and J by 5 bases, with 14 bases left in between. In DNA, the CDR3 is TGTGCCTGGAGTGGGCAGGGGTTACGGTATGGCTACACCTTC. Residues: CAWSGQGLRYGYTF.

The CDR3 DNA reads TGTGCCAGTAATAAAGACAGGATGGGGAATGAGCAGTTCTTC. It specifies CASNKDRMGNEQFF. The chain is built from TRBV19 and TRBJ2-1, with D maybe TRBD1 (6 bases). The germline gives CDR1 LNHDA, CDR2 SQIVND (reference sequence). Trimming removed 7 bases at V and 7 bases at J, with 17 bases between. The CDR3 sequence is 14 residues long.

The chain is built from TRBV5-4 and TRBJ2-2, with D perhaps given as TRBD1 or TRBD2 (6 bases each). The CDR3 is made up of 14 amino acids. V lost 4 bases and J lost 7, with 14 bases in between. Germline CDR1 reads SGHNT; CDR2 reads YYREEE (reference sequence). The CDR3 DNA is TGTGCCAGCAGCCACGGGGGCTGGGGCGGGGAGCTGTTTTTT. Protein sequence: CASSHGGWGGELFF.

This clone was seen a single time. V usage is TRBV28 and J usage is TRBJ1-2; possible D gene TRBD1, 6 bases. From germline, CDR1 is MDHEN and CDR2 SYDVKM. Trimming cost V 11 bases and J 5 bases, with 15 bases left between them. The CDR3 runs 12 residues. The CDR3 DNA sequence: TGTGCCGGAGCAGGGACAAATTATGGCTACACCTTC. Translating gives CAGAGTNYGYTF.

V is TRBV6-1 and J is TRBJ2-7; D ambiguous. The V and J ends lost 5 bases and 1 base respectively, with 6 bases between them. The germline V gene has CDR1 MNHNS and CDR2 SASEGT. The CDR3 spans 12 residues. CDR3 amino acids: CASSLLSYEQYF. CDR3 in DNA: TGTGCCAGCAGTTTACTGTCCTACGAGCAGTACTTC.

This chain uses TRBV29-1 with TRBJ1-3; TRBD1 is a possible D gene (5 bases). Per germline, CDR1 SQVTM and CDR2 ANQGSEA. Deletions cut 5 bases from V and 4 bases from J, with 12 bases between. CDR3 length: 13 amino acids. The CDR3 bases are TGCAGCGTTAATCCCGGGGGAGGAAACACCATATATTTT. Amino acids: CSVNPGGGNTIYF.

The genes are TRBV19 and TRBJ2-5; D may correspond to TRBD1 or TRBD2 (5 bases each). The CDR3 loop spans 14 amino acids. CDR1 and CDR2 from the germline V gene are LNHDA and SQIVND (reference sequence). Trimming removed 3 bases from V and 9 bases from J, with 17 bases in between. The CDR3 loop is CASSMEERLGAQYF. Written as DNA, the CDR3 is TGTGCCAGTAGTATGGAGGAGCGCCTGGGGGCCCAGTACTTC.